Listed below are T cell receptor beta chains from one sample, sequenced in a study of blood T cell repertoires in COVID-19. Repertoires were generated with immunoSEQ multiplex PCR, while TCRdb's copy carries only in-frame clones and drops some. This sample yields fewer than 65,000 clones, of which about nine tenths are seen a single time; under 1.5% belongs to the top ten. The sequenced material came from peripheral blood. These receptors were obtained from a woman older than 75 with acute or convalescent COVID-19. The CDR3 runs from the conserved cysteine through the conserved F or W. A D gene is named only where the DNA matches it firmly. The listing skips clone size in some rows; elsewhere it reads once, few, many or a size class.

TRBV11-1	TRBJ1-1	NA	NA	CASSLDNLNTEAFF
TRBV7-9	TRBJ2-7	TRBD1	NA	CASSVMGQGSYEQYF
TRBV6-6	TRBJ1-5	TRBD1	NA	CASSGGQGSNQPQHF
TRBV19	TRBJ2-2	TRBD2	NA	CASSIAAGVGGGELFF
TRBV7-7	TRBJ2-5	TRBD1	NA	CASSLQPGQGRWETQYF
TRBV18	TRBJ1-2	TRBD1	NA	CASSPRTGSAGGYTF
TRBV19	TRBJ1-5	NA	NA	CASSIVRGYQPQHF
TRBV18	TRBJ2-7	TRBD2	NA	CASSPGTSGTYEQYF
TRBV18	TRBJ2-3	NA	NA	CATLSLEHTQYF
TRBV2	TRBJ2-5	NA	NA	CASSEAIGYQETQYF
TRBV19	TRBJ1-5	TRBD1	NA	CASRTPGQGGNQPQHF
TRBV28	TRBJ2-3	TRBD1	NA	CASRTGGADTQYF
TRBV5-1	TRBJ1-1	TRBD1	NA	CASSLRQGANEAFF
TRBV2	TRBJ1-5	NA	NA	CASRKGTFQPQHF
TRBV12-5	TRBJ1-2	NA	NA	CASGLGLGTNSPYGYTF
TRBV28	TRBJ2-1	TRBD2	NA	CASTTTPGLVNEQFF
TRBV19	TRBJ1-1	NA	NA	CASSTRRRGYTEAFF
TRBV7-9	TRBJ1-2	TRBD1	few	CASRTGAVYGYTF
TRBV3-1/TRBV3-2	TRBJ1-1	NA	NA	CASNQQGHITEAFF
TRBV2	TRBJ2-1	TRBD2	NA	CASTPGEGAGGYEQFF
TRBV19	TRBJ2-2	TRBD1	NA	CASLNEGQNANTGELFF
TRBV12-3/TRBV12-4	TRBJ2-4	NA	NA	CASTLAGAKQYF
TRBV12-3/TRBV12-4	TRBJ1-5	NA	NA	CASSGSQPQHF
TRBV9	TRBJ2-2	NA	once	CASSSPQPGQPTGELFF
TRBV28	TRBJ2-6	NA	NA	CASSSAGTFSNVLTF
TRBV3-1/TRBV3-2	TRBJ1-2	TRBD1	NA	CASSQGTGAGYTF
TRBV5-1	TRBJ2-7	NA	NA	CASSVVGGSYEQYF
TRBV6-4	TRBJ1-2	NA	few	CASRNGEHYGYTF
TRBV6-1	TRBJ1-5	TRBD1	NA	CASREQGAESNQPQHF
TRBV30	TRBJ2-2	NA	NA	CAWSEDSRAAGELFF
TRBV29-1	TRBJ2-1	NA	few	CSVDRAYNEQFF
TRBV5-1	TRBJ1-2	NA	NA	CASSLASLGGGPTYGYTF
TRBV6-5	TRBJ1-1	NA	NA	CASSYTYSTSVEAFF
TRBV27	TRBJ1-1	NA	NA	CASSFKQNTEAFF
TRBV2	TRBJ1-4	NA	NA	CASSEIIPTNEKLFF
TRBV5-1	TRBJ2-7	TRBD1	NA	CASSLRQGGEQYF
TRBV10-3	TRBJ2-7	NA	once	CAISESTFGGVYEQYF
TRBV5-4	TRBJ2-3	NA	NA	CASRLSDFSTQYF
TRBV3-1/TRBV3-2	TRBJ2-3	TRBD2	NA	CASSQDLAGGTDTQYF
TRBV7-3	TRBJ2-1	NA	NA	CASSPQTGRLSDEQFF
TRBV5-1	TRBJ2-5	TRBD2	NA	CASSSHSGSEETQYF
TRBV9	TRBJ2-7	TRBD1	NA	CASSVSDRAHEQYF
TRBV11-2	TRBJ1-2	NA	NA	CASSLAGNDGYTF
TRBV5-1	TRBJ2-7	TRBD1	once	CASSLRQGSSYEQYF
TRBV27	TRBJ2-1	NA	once	CASSLRFGQNNEQFF
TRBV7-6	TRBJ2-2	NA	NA	CASSQEDSTGELFF
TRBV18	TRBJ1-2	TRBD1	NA	CASSVDRGMSYGYTF
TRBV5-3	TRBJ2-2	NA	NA	CATLDRGAGGELFF
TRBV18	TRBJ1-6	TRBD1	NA	CASSPTGQGAGNSPLHF
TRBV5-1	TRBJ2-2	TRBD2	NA	CASSPGLGYSNTGELFF
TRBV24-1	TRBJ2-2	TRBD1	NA	CATSDLDRGHTGELFF
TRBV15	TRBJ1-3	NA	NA	CATSRDRQDYTENTIYF
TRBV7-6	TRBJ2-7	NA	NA	CASSQFQYQDEQYF
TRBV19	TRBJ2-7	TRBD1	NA	CASSIGYRGEDEQYF
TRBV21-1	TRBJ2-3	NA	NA	CASSRERILGDTQYF
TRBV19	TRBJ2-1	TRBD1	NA	CATTQGTGSYNEQFF